This TCR beta chain was retrieved from a study of T cell responses to AZD1222 COVID-19 vaccine. Study-wide points: The donor cohort was predominantly white British with a female majority, and clonal diversity may have been underestimated. No repertoire was sampled before or during the peak T cell response, only after it.

This CDR3 is built from 16 residues. V was trimmed by 1 base and J by 5 bases, leaving 14 bases between them. CDR1 is LGHNA, CDR2 YSLEER, per germline. Using immunoSEQ multiplex PCR, the repertoire was profiled, and TCRdb retains in-frame clones only, with some absent. The data show about 86,000 clones, roughly 90% seen once. Note on this clone: Its cognate antigen is unknown.

The chain is built from TRBV4-3 and TRBJ2-2; D unclear. The sequenced sample was peripheral blood, obtained 28 days after the second AZD1222 dose. The TCR was taken from an adult who received the AZD1222 COVID-19 vaccine. CDR3 in amino acids: CASSQAADKRTGELFF. The CDR3 DNA is TGCGCCAGCAGCCAAGCGGCCGATAAGAGGACCGGGGAGCTGTTTTTT.